This T cell receptor beta chain stems from a study of T cell responses to AZD1222 COVID-19 vaccine. General observations from the study: Unmutated variant regions are reportedly the target of nearly half of TCRs that are spike-specific. Donors were mostly white British, more females; clonal diversity possibly underestimated.

With respect to this clone: The antigen remains undetermined.

The protocol was immunoSEQ multiplex PCR, while the TCRdb copy is restricted to in-frame clones and leaves out a portion. The repertoire holds fewer than 180,000 clones, 90% seen once, with roughly 3.2% in the top ten. Some second doses came at about 4 weeks and others at about 12 weeks; these were pooled. Trimming removed 6 bases at V and 4 bases at J, with 16 bases between. Looked up from germline, CDR1 is MNHEY and CDR2 is SVGEGT. The CDR3 has 15 residues. This chain links TRBV6-2 or TRBV6-3 with TRBJ2-4, with TRBD2 as a possible D gene (6 bases). The source is an adult who received the AZD1222 COVID-19 vaccine. Specimen: peripheral blood, collected 28 days after the second AZD1222 dose. The CDR3: CASSPTRTQKNIQYF. The DNA of the CDR3 is TGTGCCAGCAGCCCGACTAGGACCCAAAAAAACATTCAGTACTTC.